The 15 T cell receptor beta chains given below trace back to one sample, sequenced in a study of T cells in localized non-small cell lung cancer. Profiled with immunoSEQ multiplex PCR; TCRdb holds only in-frame clones, not every one. The profile shows tens of thousands of clones, roughly 80% of them singletons. Sequenced here: peripheral blood, sampled before any cancer treatment. Receptors were obtained from a woman between 35 and 75 years old with stage I lung adenocarcinoma.

The V call is TRBV7-9, the J call TRBJ2-5, with D possibly TRBD2 on 5 matching bases. The CDR3 extends over 13 amino acids. CDR1 and CDR2 (germline): SEHNR, FQNEAQ (reference sequence). Trimming pared 3 bases from V and 5 bases from J, leaving 10 bases between. This CDR3 reads CASSLDLGETQYF. CDR3 sequence (DNA): TGTGCCAGCAGCTTGGACTTGGGGGAGACCCAGTACTTC.

The chain joins TRBV29-1 to TRBJ1-1, with TRBD1 as a possible D gene (6 bases). V was shortened by 7 bases and J by 1 base, with 10 bases between the two germline ends. The CDR3 spans 12 residues. Germline V gene data show CDR1 as SQVTM and CDR2 as ANQGSEA. CDR3 loop: CSANRENTEAFF. CDR3 DNA sequence: TGCAGCGCAAACAGGGAGAACACTGAAGCTTTCTTT.

The CDR3 coding sequence is TGTGCCAGCAGCGCTGGGGCTGCTCCCTACGAGCAGTACTTC. This sequence encodes CASSAGAAPYEQYF. This chain connects TRBV9 to TRBJ2-7, with TRBD1 as a possible D gene (5 bases). Germline CDR1 reads SGDLS; CDR2 reads YYNGEE. Trimming removed 3 bases from V and 2 bases from J, with 12 bases in between. This CDR3 comprises 14 residues.

The rearrangement joins TRBV9 to TRBJ2-1; 15 bases fit TRBD2. Germline V gives CDR1 SGDLS, CDR2 YYNGEE. The CDR3 loop spans 16 amino acids. J gave up 5 bases and V 2 bases, and 2 bases lay outside the gene matches. The CDR3 DNA reads as TGTGCCAGCAGCGTTTGGACTAGCGGGGGGGACAATGAGCAGTTCTTC. Translating it yields CASSVWTSGGDNEQFF.

The chain combines TRBV15 with TRBJ2-1; TRBD2 agrees at 7 bases. V dropped 0 bases and J dropped 0; count of bases not matched to a gene: 2. The CDR3 loop spans 16 amino acids. The germline V gene encodes CDR1 LNHNV and CDR2 YYDKDF (reference sequence). CDR3 nucleotides: TGTGCCACCAGCAGAGATGGGGGGGGCTCCTACAATGAGCAGTTCTTC. Encoded protein: CATSRDGGGSYNEQFF.

V usage is TRBV2 and J usage is TRBJ2-7, with D possibly being TRBD1 (6 bases). The length of the CDR3 is 14 residues. Trimming left V 6 bases short and J 4 bases short, with 16 bases between. Germline lookup yields CDR1 SNHLY and CDR2 FYNNEI. CDR3 DNA: TGTGCCAGCAGGTTTTCGAACAGGGAGTACGAGCAGTACTTC. Its translation is CASRFSNREYEQYF. The full variable domain, its missing parts supplied by reference TRBV2 and TRBJ2-7, is EPEVTQTPSHQVTQMGQEVILRCVPISNHLYFYWYRQILGQKVEFLVSFYNNEISEKSEIFDDQFSVERPDGSNFTLKIRSTKLEDSAMYFCASRFSNREYEQYFGPGTRLTVT.

J is TRBJ1-2 and V is TRBV10-3; TRBD1 might be the D (6 bases). This CDR3 is built from 17 residues. V was shortened by 3 bases and J by 4 bases, with 21 bases between the two germline ends. The V gene's germline CDR1 is ENHRY and CDR2 SYGVKD. The CDR3 coding sequence is TGTGCCATCAGTGAAGGGGGGTTATCGGGGACCCCCTATGGCTACACCTTC. Amino acids: CAISEGGLSGTPYGYTF.

The chain links TRBV9 to TRBJ1-4, with D hard to call. Trimming shortened V by 0 bases and J by 3 bases, and 15 bases separated the two germline ends. The CDR3 is 17 residues long. The germline V gene encodes CDR1 SGDLS and CDR2 YYNGEE. This chain's CDR3 is CASSVGAGGRANEKLFF. As DNA, the CDR3 is TGTGCCAGCAGCGTAGGAGCAGGCGGGAGGGCTAATGAAAAACTGTTTTTT.

The V gene is TRBV18, the J gene TRBJ1-1; TRBD1 agrees at 10 bases. The trim removed 3 bases at V and 4 bases at J, leaving 2 bases unmatched. This CDR3 is built from 14 residues. Germline lookup yields CDR1 KGHSH and CDR2 LQKENI. The CDR3 protein is CASSPGQGSTEAFF. The CDR3 region has the DNA TGTGCCAGCTCACCGGGACAGGGGAGCACTGAAGCTTTCTTT.

The V gene is TRBV30, the J gene TRBJ2-7, with a possible D match to TRBD2 (5 bases). The CDR3 is made up of 14 amino acids. Germline V gene lookup returns CDR1 GTSNPN and CDR2 SVGIG (reference sequence). V lost 0 bases and J lost 5, with 14 bases in between. The CDR3: CAWSVRGDLDEQYF. The CDR3 coding sequence is TGTGCCTGGAGTGTACGGGGTGATCTCGACGAGCAGTACTTC.

V is TRBV6-6 and J is TRBJ2-7; D not certain. V shed 5 bases and J shed 2 bases, with 19 bases lying between them. Looked up from germline, CDR1 is MNHNY and CDR2 is SVGAGI (reference sequence). The CDR3 contains 16 residues. The DNA of the CDR3 is TGTGCCAGCAGTCTAATAGGGCCGGGCCCTACCTACGAGCAGTACTTC. Residues: CASSLIGPGPTYEQYF.

This clone was recorded once. The CDR3 bases are TGTGCCAGCCGCGATACAGGGGGAACTAATGAAAAACTGTTTTTT. Protein product: CASRDTGGTNEKLFF. The V call is TRBV6-5, the J call TRBJ1-4, with 8 bases matching TRBD1. J lost 1 base, V lost 8 bases, and 6 bases had no gene match. Germline-derived CDR1 and CDR2 are MNHEY and SVGAGI. The CDR3 loop spans 15 amino acids.

This chain joins TRBV5-8 and TRBJ1-5; 7 bases are a match to TRBD1. The junction had 4 bases not matched to a gene; V was cut back by 6 bases and J by 4 bases. This CDR3 comprises 13 residues. In germline, CDR1 is SGHTS, CDR2 YDEGEE. CDR3: CASTGTANQPQHF. Here the CDR3 DNA reads TGTGCCAGCACCGGGACAGCGAATCAGCCCCAGCATTTT.

The chain is built from TRBV18 and TRBJ2-7; D is undetermined. V gave up 2 bases and J gave up 3 bases, with 17 bases separating them. The CDR3 is 16 residues long. Looked up from germline, CDR1 is KGHSH and CDR2 is LQKENI. CDR3 sequence (DNA): TGTGCCAGCTCACCAATCCCCTACCAACCGCTCTACGAGCAGTACTTC. Translation gives CASSPIPYQPLYEQYF.

V gene TRBV7-2 combines with J gene TRBJ1-2; 7 bases are shared with TRBD1. J gave up 4 bases and V 3 bases, and 8 bases lay outside the gene matches. The CDR3 covers 15 residues. Germline loops: CDR1 SGHTA, CDR2 FQGNSA. Written as DNA, the CDR3 is TGTGCCAGCAGCTTTGGTAGGGACAGATTCTATGGCTACACCTTC. This gives the protein CASSFGRDRFYGYTF.